Sequencing of this T cell receptor (beta chain) was carried out in a study of blood T cell repertoires in COVID-19 (TCRdb year 2020). Study-wide context: Samples covering the acute and convalescent phases of COVID-19 were provided by collaborators in the United States, Italy and Spain. The repertoires were released in a freely available public database meant as a resource for research on the immune response to SARS-CoV-2. Sample metadata almost always included a de-identified subject ID, COVID-19 status, age in years and sex. Deeply sampled blood TCRbeta repertoires from subjects exposed to, actively infected with, or recovered from COVID-19 were included in the dataset. Where available, HLA class I and class II types were obtained from metadata supplied by the sample provider rather than from assay-based typing. The material from the prospective study consisted of cDNA or gDNA derived from T cells, B-cell-depleted T cells, or PBMCs. Samples were obtained from the ongoing ImmuneRACE study (first 160 participants) and from roughly 1,300 subjects provided by 6 global collaborators. Findings and caveats that apply to the study as a whole: The amount of clinical and demographic metadata varied by source and participant and was provided uncurated.

CDR3 length: 16 amino acids, cysteine to phenylalanine. Only the CDR3 part of the read is kept: 48 bases, read in frame from the first base. The junction shows trimming of 6 bases on V and 7 bases on J, and the gene matches do not reach 10 bases of it. CDR1 and CDR2 were assigned from the germline V gene as KGHSH and LQKENI. The immunoSEQ Assay, a bias-controlled multiplex PCR, was used to amplify TCRbeta CDR3 regions from genomic DNA. The source study handled its data this way. Within the assay, amplification of reference gene primers was used to estimate how many nucleated cells each sample contained. To quantify the absolute abundance of each unique TCRbeta CDR3 rearrangement, sequence reads were collapsed and filtered. Productive Simpson clonality was computed per sample as the square root of Simpson's diversity index over productive rearrangements. TCRdb stores this immuneACCESS table with in-frame sequences only. Part of the clones is absent; in the studies checked, under half of the shortfall reflects unresolved V genes, and no reason is known for the rest. The V and J calls and clone size come from that table; D and trimming were worked out from the DNA. Counted in this sample were 350,000 or so clones; roughly 90% of them appeared once. The top ten clonotypes cover roughly 1% of the sample.

With regard to this clone: Its binding antigen is unknown. No base quality information exists; no much larger clone differs at one position.

Participants in the prospective study were aged 18 to 89 years, lived in 20 to 30 United States geographic areas, and enrolled through a virtual design. In the prospective study, cohorts were assigned on the basis of participant-reported clinical history obtained from a screening survey and a study questionnaire. Recovered participants in ImmuneRACE Cohort 3 were defined as having two consecutive negative NP/OP PCR tests, clearance from a healthcare professional, or resolution of symptoms. In the prospective study, mobile phlebotomists collected whole blood, serum and a nasopharyngeal or oropharyngeal swab from each participant. Over a roughly 2-month period, participants in the prospective study had the option of providing additional blood draws and questionnaires. Before DNA extraction, prospective study blood samples were shipped either frozen or at room temperature.

The specimen sequenced was PBMCs or T cells enriched from blood (not recorded which). The chain was built from TRBV18 and TRBJ1-6, and 9 junction bases match TRBD1. The clonotype was recovered from a woman aged 30 to 39 who had recovered from COVID-19. CDR3 protein: CASSQTGGGGNSPLHF. The nucleotide sequence reads TGTGCCAGCTCCCAAACAGGGGGCGGAGGGAATTCACCCCTCCACTTT.